The 21 T cell receptor beta chains below all came from one sample that was sequenced in a study of blood T cell repertoires in COVID-19. Assay used: immunoSEQ multiplex PCR; TCRdb lists only in-frame clones, some missing. This table holds about 300,000 clones, 70% to 90% found once. The specimen sequenced was peripheral blood. The receptors shown here come from a man aged 18 to 35 who had recovered from COVID-19.

The CDR3 DNA sequence: TGTGCCAGCAGTGGGACTAGCGGGGGCACAGATACGCAGTATTTT. Its translation is CASSGTSGGTDTQYF. This chain connects TRBV6-4 to TRBJ2-3; 12 positions agree with TRBD2. The J segment lost 1 base and the V segment lost 4 bases, leaving 0 bases of the junction unmatched. Germline V CDR1 and CDR2: MRHNA, SNTAGT. The length of the CDR3 is 15 residues.

This clone was seen a few times. The V gene is TRBV5-1, the J gene TRBJ2-6, with D possibly TRBD1 on 6 matching bases. The germline V gene has CDR1 SGHRS and CDR2 YFSETQ. The V end lost 0 bases, the J end lost 0 bases, and 19 bases lay between the germline ends. The CDR3 spans 20 residues. CDR3 nucleotides: TGCGCCAGCAGCTTGGGGGGACCGGGACAACCACTCTCTGGGGCCAACGTCCTGACTTTC. This translates into CASSLGGPGQPLSGANVLTF.

V is TRBV7-9 and J is TRBJ2-7; D perhaps matches TRBD1 (5 bases). This CDR3 has 15 residues. With 7 bases removed from V and 0 bases from J, the gap between germline ends came to 16 bases. In germline, CDR1 is SEHNR, CDR2 FQNEAQ (reference sequence). CDR3 in DNA: TGTGCCAGCAAAACAGGCGGTGGTTACTCCTACGAGCAGTACTTC. This sequence encodes CASKTGGGYSYEQYF.

The rearrangement links TRBV9 to TRBJ2-5; 7 nucleotides align to TRBD2. The CDR3 is made up of 15 amino acids. V dropped 1 base and J dropped 5; count of bases not matched to a gene: 8. Germline CDR1 and CDR2: SGDLS and YYNGEE. The CDR3 coding sequence is TGTGCCAGCAGCGTACAGCAGCGGGATGGGGAGACCCAGTACTTC. Protein: CASSVQQRDGETQYF. Full variable domain (outside the CDR3, taken from reference TRBV9 and TRBJ2-5): DSGVTQTPKHLITATGQRVTLRCSPRSGDLSVYWYQQSLDQGLQFLIQYYNGEERAKGNILERFSAQQFPDLHSELNLSSLELGDSALYFCASSVQQRDGETQYFGPGTRLLVL.

The rearrangement uses TRBV3-1 (or the pseudogene TRBV3-2) and TRBJ1-2; 7 bases line up with TRBD1. J was trimmed by 3 bases and V by 4 bases; bases with no gene match: 5. This CDR3 has 14 residues. Germline CDR1 is LGHDT and CDR2 is YNNKEL (reference sequence). The CDR3 bases are TGTGCCAGCAGCCCCTCAACAGGGGACTATGGCTACACCTTC. Its translation: CASSPSTGDYGYTF.

This chain links TRBV3-1 (or the pseudogene TRBV3-2) with TRBJ2-1, with a possible D match to TRBD1 (6 bases). Germline CDR1 is LGHDT and CDR2 is YNNKEL (reference sequence). The CDR3 has 13 amino acids. V was cut by 8 bases and J by 6 bases, with 14 bases left in between. The CDR3 region has the DNA TGTGCCAGCGGAAAACAGGGTAGCAATGAGCAGTTCTTC. Protein product: CASGKQGSNEQFF.

The chain has TRBV10-3 and TRBJ2-2, with 7 bases aligning to TRBD2. The V gene end was trimmed by 5 bases and the J gene end by 2 bases; junction bases not matched to a gene: 2. Germline assignment: CDR1 ENHRY and CDR2 SYGVKD. CDR3 length: 14 amino acids. CDR3: CAISPSGNTGELFF. Written as DNA, the CDR3 is TGTGCCATCAGTCCTAGCGGAAACACCGGGGAGCTGTTTTTT.

This CDR3 is CASSYRLAGGNEQFF. DNA for the CDR3: TGTGCCAGCAGTTACAGGCTAGCGGGGGGCAATGAGCAGTTCTTC. The rearrangement uses TRBV6-2 or TRBV6-3 and TRBJ2-1; TRBD2 matches 11 bases. The CDR3 has 15 amino acids. V was clipped by 2 bases and J by 6 bases; unmatched bases: 3. CDR1 and CDR2 from the germline V gene are MNHEY and SVGEGT.

The V gene is TRBV18, the J gene TRBJ1-5, with 7 nucleotides matching TRBD1. CDR3 length: 18 residues. The germline gives CDR1 KGHSH, CDR2 LQKENI. With 6 bases clipped from V and 0 bases from J, the junction kept 14 bases outside the gene matches. CDR3 DNA: TGTGCCAGCTCCCCGAGGCGACAGGGAGAATATAGCAATCAGCCCCAGCATTTT. Translated: CASSPRRQGEYSNQPQHF.

The chain links TRBV19 to TRBJ2-2; unclear D gene. The V gene's germline CDR1 is LNHDA and CDR2 SQIVND (reference sequence). The CDR3 spans 13 residues. V was trimmed by 6 bases and J by 6 bases, leaving 11 bases between them. This CDR3 reads CASRGGEAGELFF. The CDR3, as DNA: TGTGCCAGTAGAGGCGGAGAGGCCGGGGAGCTGTTTTTT.

V usage is TRBV27 and J usage is TRBJ2-4; D is possibly TRBD1 (6 bases). Germline V lookup: CDR1 MNHEY, CDR2 SMNVEV (reference sequence). The CDR3 consists of 16 residues. Between the trimmed V and J ends, which lost 2 bases and 8 bases, there was a span of 19 bases. CDR3 nucleotides: TGTGCCAGCAGTTTAGGAGTGGGGGCCCCCCGAGACATTCAGTACTTC. Its protein is CASSLGVGAPRDIQYF.

This clone has just one count. The V gene is TRBV2, the J gene TRBJ2-1; weak D call: TRBD2 (6 bases). Germline-derived CDR1 and CDR2 are SNHLY and FYNNEI. The germline V and J ends were trimmed by 10 bases and 0 bases, with 16 bases remaining between them. The length of the CDR3 is 15 residues. The CDR3 sequence: CAILHAGRSYNEQFF. Written as DNA, the CDR3 is TGTGCCATCCTTCACGCGGGGCGCTCCTACAATGAGCAGTTCTTC. The full variable domain, in which reference TRBV2 and TRBJ2-1 provide the parts outside the CDR3, is EPEVTQTPSHQVTQMGQEVILRCVPISNHLYFYWYRQILGQKVEFLVSFYNNEISEKSEIFDDQFSVERPDGSNFTLKIRSTKLEDSAMYFCAILHAGRSYNEQFFGPGTRLTVL.

This clone was picked up one time. The V and J genes are TRBV9 and TRBJ2-1; 10 nucleotides match TRBD2. Losses at the gene ends were 7 bases for V and 4 bases for J; bases not matched to a gene: 8. Germline values: CDR1 SGDLS, CDR2 YYNGEE. The CDR3 spans 15 residues. The CDR3: CASGASGSRYNEQFF. The CDR3 nucleotides are TGTGCCAGCGGGGCTAGCGGGAGTCGGTACAATGAGCAGTTCTTC.

This rearrangement joins TRBV6-5 to TRBJ2-7, with 12 bases identical to TRBD2. Trimming took 7 bases from V and 7 from J; bases not matched to a gene: 5. From germline, CDR1 is MNHEY and CDR2 SVGAGI. The CDR3 consists of 13 residues. The CDR3 DNA sequence: TGTGCCAGCACCACTAGCGGGGGGTGGGAGCAGTACTTC. Translation gives CASTTSGGWEQYF.

The genes are TRBV7-2 and TRBJ1-3; D perhaps matches TRBD1 (5 bases). The CDR3 has 15 amino acids. V shed 5 bases and J shed 4 bases, with 15 bases lying between them. The germline CDR1 and CDR2 sequences are SGHTA and FQGNSA. CDR3 protein: CASSQRSGNGNTIYF. CDR3 sequence (DNA): TGTGCCAGCAGCCAAAGATCAGGGAACGGAAACACCATATATTTT.

The genes are TRBV19 and TRBJ2-3; D unclear. Germline CDR1 is LNHDA and CDR2 is SQIVND (reference sequence). This CDR3 region has 12 residues. Trimming took off 6 bases at V and 5 bases at J, with 9 bases between the two ends. CDR3 in amino acids: CASSPSGDTQYF. DNA of the CDR3: TGTGCCAGTAGCCCCTCCGGAGATACGCAGTATTTT.

The rearrangement uses TRBV4-1 and TRBJ2-3, with D perhaps matching TRBD2 (6 bases). V was trimmed by 4 bases and J by 1 base, leaving 15 bases between them. Germline values: CDR1 MGHRA, CDR2 YSYEKL. The CDR3 contains 16 residues. The DNA of the CDR3 is TGCGCCAGCAGCCTGGGGTGGGAGCGGGGCACAGATACGCAGTATTTT. Its protein product is CASSLGWERGTDTQYF.

As DNA, the CDR3 is TGTGCCAGCAGCCCCTTAAGGACAGGATTAAAAGAAGCTTTCTTT. Translated, it gives CASSPLRTGLKEAFF. V usage is TRBV3-1 (or the pseudogene TRBV3-2) and J usage is TRBJ1-1; 7 bases agree with TRBD1. Germline V gives CDR1 LGHDT, CDR2 YNNKEL (reference sequence). CDR3 length: 15 amino acids. V trimming: 4 bases; J trimming: 8 bases; junction bases outside the gene matches: 13.

V usage is TRBV28 and J usage is TRBJ1-1; D is undetermined. Germline V lookup: CDR1 MDHEN, CDR2 SYDVKM. The V end was cut by 6 bases, the J end by 1 base, with 12 bases between. The CDR3 length is 14 residues. The CDR3 loop is CASRRRSGNTEAFF. DNA for the CDR3: TGTGCCAGCAGGCGCCGATCAGGGAACACTGAAGCTTTCTTT.

This chain uses TRBV7-9 with TRBJ2-1; TRBD2 aligns across 7 bases. With 5 bases clipped from V and 16 bases from J, the junction kept 14 bases outside the gene matches. CDR3 length equals 13 residues. The germline CDR1 and CDR2 sequences are SEHNR and FQNEAQ (reference sequence). The CDR3 sequence is CASSPGEREVSFF. The CDR3 coding sequence is TGTGCCAGCAGCCCGGGAGAGCGGGAAGTATCCTTCTTC.

The chain is built from TRBV7-9 and TRBJ1-4; D is perhaps TRBD1 (5 bases). The ends were cut back, 6 bases at V and 4 bases at J, with 15 bases in the middle. Germline CDR1 and CDR2: SEHNR and FQNEAQ (reference sequence). The CDR3 loop spans 15 amino acids. CDR3 in DNA: TGTGCCAGCAGTTTCCCAGGGTCGAATAATGAAAAACTGTTTTTT. Translating gives CASSFPGSNNEKLFF. Together with reference TRBV7-9 and TRBJ1-4, the CDR3 gives the full variable domain: DTGVSQNPRHKITKRGQNVTFRCDPISEHNRLYWYRQTLGQGPEFLTYFQNEAQLEKSRLLSDRFSAERPKGSFSTLEIQRTEQGDSAMYLCASSFPGSNNEKLFFGSGTQLSVL.